This T cell receptor beta chain was identified in a study of beta chain features in type 1 diabetes. Across the study: Age, gender, cell numbers and subset yield matched between patients and controls. Study results and limitations: Cells that show high TCR expression could be over-represented by cDNA sequencing. HLA effects on TCRB rearrangement stayed unresolved here. Fewer insertions but more deletions were seen at VDJ junctions in type 1 diabetes patients.

Reverse transcribing all isolated RNA meant expressed TCRB transcripts were sequenced. Data came from immunoSEQ multiplex PCR; TCRdb stores just in-frame clones and leaves some out. This table holds some 410,000 clones, more than 11% found once. There are 17 residues in the CDR3. Trimming removed 1 base from V and 3 bases from J; junction bases left unmatched: 6. The germline V gene has CDR1 MGHRA and CDR2 YSYEKL. Points on this clone: The antigen is undetermined.

The sequence came from a man aged 30 to 39 in good health. Source material: naive CD4+ T cells from blood. V is TRBV4-1 and J is TRBJ2-1; TRBD2 aligns across 10 bases. CDR3 DNA: TGCGCCAGCAGCCAAGGGAGCGGGAGGGCCCTCTACAATGAGCAGTTCTTC. Its translation: CASSQGSGRALYNEQFF.